Listed here are 19 T cell receptor beta chains from one sample, sequenced in a study of blood T cell repertoires in COVID-19. Measured with immunoSEQ multiplex PCR; TCRdb has only the in-frame clones, and not every one. Among about 170,000 clones, just under 85% were seen once, and the ten largest hold roughly 8%. Sequenced: peripheral blood. The receptors were sampled from a man aged 40-55 years who had recovered from COVID-19.

J is TRBJ2-3 and V is TRBV21-1; no DNA check was done on the table's D call, TRBD2. TRBV21-1 corresponds to a pseudogene. The CDR3 length is 14 residues. CDR3 sequence: CALSAGGLTDTQYF. The CDR3 DNA reads TGTGCCTTGTCAGCGGGAGGGCTCACAGATACGCAGTATTTT.

The V and J genes are TRBV10-3 and TRBJ2-7, with TRBD1 as a possible D gene (6 bases). V lost 6 bases and J 6 bases, leaving 15 bases between the germline ends. The CDR3 extends over 13 amino acids. The germline gives CDR1 ENHRY, CDR2 SYGVKD. CDR3 region: CAISRDILSEQYF. DNA for the CDR3: TGTGCCATCAGCCGGGACATCCTCTCCGAGCAGTACTTC.

This chain links TRBV9 with TRBJ1-4; 7 bases fit TRBD1. Germline loops: CDR1 SGDLS, CDR2 YYNGEE. This CDR3 contains 16 residues. The V and J ends lost 0 bases and 7 bases, in that order; junction bases with no gene match: 9. The CDR3 here is CASSVGSEGAGEKLFF. CDR3 DNA: TGTGCCAGCAGCGTAGGTTCCGAGGGGGCTGGTGAAAAACTGTTTTTT.

This chain connects TRBV2 to TRBJ1-4; 9 positions match TRBD1. Germline CDR1 and CDR2: SNHLY and FYNNEI. The CDR3 covers 13 residues. Trimming cost V 6 bases and J 6 bases; bases outside gene matches: 2. CDR3 DNA sequence: TGTGCCAGCAGCAGGGACAGGGATGAAAAACTGTTTTTT. Translated, it gives CASSRDRDEKLFF.

The CDR3 nucleotides read TGTGCCAGCAGCTTAGACTCCGGGAAGACCCAGTACTTC. Translating it yields CASSLDSGKTQYF. The J gene is TRBJ2-5, the V gene TRBV11-2; D possibly corresponds to TRBD2 (5 bases). The germline V and J ends were trimmed by 0 bases and 6 bases, with 8 bases remaining between them. The germline V gene encodes CDR1 SGHAT and CDR2 FQNNGV. The CDR3 length is 13 residues.

The V call is TRBV6-5, the J call TRBJ1-6; D unresolved. Trimming stripped 2 bases from V and 9 bases from J, with 14 bases between. Germline assignment: CDR1 MNHEY and CDR2 SVGAGI. This CDR3 spans 15 amino acids. The CDR3 region is CASSYMTPYRSPLHF. The CDR3, as DNA: TGTGCCAGCAGTTACATGACACCGTACCGTTCACCCCTCCACTTT.

The CDR3 loop is CASSHAGGVSYGYTF. The DNA for the CDR3 is TGCGCCAGCAGCCACGCGGGGGGCGTCTCCTATGGCTACACCTTC. The chain employs TRBV4-3 and TRBJ1-2, with D maybe TRBD1 (6 bases). V was cut by 3 bases and J by 4 bases, with 15 bases left in between. CDR1 and CDR2 from the germline V gene are LGHNA and YSLEER. This CDR3 has 15 residues.

This rearrangement joins TRBV10-3 to TRBJ2-3, with 13 nucleotides matching TRBD2. V was pared by 3 bases and J by 5 bases, with 5 bases of the junction left unmatched. Germline V gene data show CDR1 as ENHRY and CDR2 as SYGVKD. This CDR3 has 16 residues. CDR3 sequence (DNA): TGTGCCATCAGTGAACTAGCGGGGGGGCAACAAGATACGCAGTATTTT. Translating it yields CAISELAGGQQDTQYF.

This clone was counted ten times or more. The genes are TRBV5-1 and TRBJ2-7; the D gene is possibly TRBD1 (6 bases). This CDR3 has 14 amino acids. Germline CDR1 is SGHRS and CDR2 is YFSETQ. V lost 0 bases, J lost 7 bases, and 14 bases lay in between. The CDR3 bases are TGCGCCAGCAGCTTGGCCACAGGGCAAGGGGAGCAGTACTTC. The encoded protein is CASSLATGQGEQYF. The entire variable domain, with the rest obtained from reference TRBV5-1 and TRBJ2-7, is as follows: KAGVTQTPRYLIKTRGQQVTLSCSPISGHRSVSWYQQTPGQGLQFLFEYFSETQRNKGNFPGRFSGRQFSNSRSEMNVSTLELGDSALYLCASSLATGQGEQYFGPGTRLTVT.

The V and J genes are TRBV7-2 and TRBJ1-2; a possible D gene is TRBD1 (6 bases). Trimming took off 5 bases at V and 6 bases at J, with 13 bases between the two ends. This CDR3 contains 13 residues. CDR1 SGHTA and CDR2 FQGNSA come from the germline V gene. The CDR3 DNA sequence: TGTGCCAGCAGCGCGAACAGGGTTGATGGCTACACCTTC. This translates into CASSANRVDGYTF.

This clone appeared once. The chain recombines TRBV9 with TRBJ2-7, with 8 bases lining up with TRBD1. After removal of 0 bases from V and 7 bases from J, the junction contained 6 bases not matched to a gene. The CDR3 has 14 amino acids. Germline CDR1 is SGDLS and CDR2 is YYNGEE. CDR3 nucleotide sequence: TGTGCCAGCAGCGTAGGGCAGGGGGCAGAAGAGCAGTACTTC. Translated: CASSVGQGAEEQYF.

The sample holds a few counts of this clone. This chain joins TRBV6-5 and TRBJ1-1; D gene unclear. V was cut by 0 bases and J by 4 bases, with 12 bases left in between. Looked up from germline, CDR1 is MNHEY and CDR2 is SVGAGI. The CDR3 sequence is 15 residues long. The CDR3 coding sequence is TGTGCCAGCAGTTACTCGAAAGGAGGAGGCACTGAAGCTTTCTTT. Its translation: CASSYSKGGGTEAFF.

The chain links TRBV6-4 to TRBJ2-7, with 8 bases that match TRBD1. The CDR3 covers 17 residues. The V and J ends lost 1 base and 4 bases, in that order; junction bases with no gene match: 12. Germline CDR1 is MRHNA and CDR2 is SNTAGT. The CDR3 DNA sequence: TGTGCCAGCAGTGACTTTACCAGACAGGGGTGGGGGTACGAGCAGTACTTC. Translation gives CASSDFTRQGWGYEQYF.

The rearrangement joins TRBV2 to TRBJ2-1, with 7 nucleotides matching TRBD1. The length of the CDR3 is 14 residues. V lost 9 bases and J lost 4; bases outside the gene matches: 9. Germline lookup yields CDR1 SNHLY and CDR2 FYNNEI. The CDR3 nucleotides read TGTGCCAGTTCACAGGGGCCCTTTTACAATGAGCAGTTCTTC. Protein: CASSQGPFYNEQFF. Full variable domain (remainder filled in from reference TRBV2 and TRBJ2-1): EPEVTQTPSHQVTQMGQEVILRCVPISNHLYFYWYRQILGQKVEFLVSFYNNEISEKSEIFDDQFSVERPDGSNFTLKIRSTKLEDSAMYFCASSQGPFYNEQFFGPGTRLTVL.

The gene calls are TRBV30 and TRBJ2-7; D is ambiguous. Germline values: CDR1 GTSNPN, CDR2 SVGIG (reference sequence). V dropped 5 bases and J dropped 2 bases, with 16 bases sitting between them. This CDR3 has 14 amino acids. In DNA, the CDR3 is TGTGCCTGGGGATCGACTGAACTCGCCTACGAGCAGTACTTC. Residues: CAWGSTELAYEQYF.

The chain carries TRBV7-2 and TRBJ1-1; D gene unclear. The V and J ends lost 3 bases and 7 bases respectively, with 9 bases between them. Germline lookup yields CDR1 SGHTA and CDR2 FQGNSA. The CDR3 length is 12 residues. Here the CDR3 DNA reads TGTGCCAGCAGCTTCTACTACGATGAAGCTTTCTTT. Translation gives CASSFYYDEAFF.

The V gene is TRBV10-3, the J gene TRBJ2-7, with 7 bases identical to TRBD2. The CDR3 loop spans 12 amino acids. Germline V CDR1 and CDR2: ENHRY, SYGVKD. J lost 2 bases, V lost 8 bases, and 3 bases had no gene match. CDR3 coding DNA: TGTGCCATCCAGCGGGGCCCCTACGAGCAGTACTTC. It translates to CAIQRGPYEQYF.

V gene TRBV5-5 combines with J gene TRBJ2-2; unclear D gene. Trimming pared 4 bases from V and 5 bases from J, leaving 6 bases between. Germline V gene sequence: CDR1 SGHKS, CDR2 YYEKEE (reference sequence). The CDR3 length is 12 residues. The CDR3 is CASSPRTGELFF. The DNA of the CDR3 is TGTGCCAGCAGCCCCAGGACCGGGGAGCTGTTTTTT.

The chain is built from TRBV5-6 and TRBJ1-2; TRBD1 agrees at 10 bases. V shed 2 bases, J shed 6 bases, and the junction held 10 bases outside the gene matches. Germline V CDR1 and CDR2: SGHDT, YYEEEE. This CDR3 has 16 residues. The CDR3 loop reads CASSFWTGGGLNGYTF. The CDR3 nucleotides are TGTGCCAGCAGCTTTTGGACAGGGGGAGGGCTTAATGGCTACACCTTC.